This T cell receptor beta chain was captured in a study of control samples from healthy donors and cancer patients. This clone was counted a single time. Sequenced by immunoSEQ multiplex PCR; TCRdb stores in-frame clones only, minus some. The table includes about 46,000 clones, about 90% detected once. The V gene's germline CDR1 is GTSNPN and CDR2 SVGIG (reference sequence). This CDR3 is 12 amino acids long. V lost 3 bases, J lost 6 bases, and 8 bases lay in between. V and J are TRBV30 and TRBJ2-2; no firm D call. The TCR originated in a man between 50 and 59 years old with head and neck cancer. Sequenced: PBMCs. The CDR3 region has the DNA TGTGCCTGGAGGGTCTGGGCCGGGGAGCTGTTTTTT. Protein product: CAWRVWAGELFF.